These 10 T cell receptor beta chains originate from one sample sequenced in a study of shared clonotypes between healthy human individuals. This table comes from immunoSEQ multiplex PCR, and its TCRdb copy is limited to in-frame clones, with some not included. The sample shows 550,000 to 700,000 clones, around three quarters of them seen only once. Sequenced: memory CD4+ T cells sorted from blood. The subset: CD45RA-negative fraction. These TCRs come from a woman aged 25 to 39 in good health.

V usage is TRBV5-1 and J usage is TRBJ2-2; D gene uncertain. Trimming shortened V by 0 bases and J by 5 bases, and 11 bases separated the two germline ends. Germline values: CDR1 SGHRS, CDR2 YFSETQ. CDR3 size: 15 residues. As DNA, the CDR3 is TGCGCCAGCAGCTTGGGTCTAGTGGGGACCGGGGAGCTGTTTTTT. Its translation: CASSLGLVGTGELFF.

In nucleotides, the CDR3 is TGTGCCAGCAGCTTAGGGCTACAGACCACTGAAGCTTTCTTT. Translating it yields CASSLGLQTTEAFF. The chain has TRBV11-2 and TRBJ1-1; no clear D. CDR3 length equals 14 residues. Trimming took 1 base from V and 4 from J, leaving 10 bases between them. In germline, CDR1 is SGHAT, CDR2 FQNNGV. The full variable domain, in which reference TRBV11-2 and TRBJ1-1 provide the parts outside the CDR3, is EAGVAQSPRYKIIEKRQSVAFWCNPISGHATLYWYQQILGQGPKLLIQFQNNGVVDDSQLPKDRFSAERLKGVDSTLKIQPAKLEDSAVYLCASSLGLQTTEAFFGQGTRLTVV.

The rearrangement uses TRBV2 and TRBJ2-2, with D hard to call. Germline CDR1 is SNHLY and CDR2 is FYNNEI. The CDR3 totals 14 residues. V was pared by 4 bases and J by 5 bases, with 11 bases between. In DNA form, the CDR3 reads TGTGCCAGCAGTGCAGATAGGTCGACCGGGGAGCTGTTTTTT. Protein: CASSADRSTGELFF. Combining the CDR3 with reference TRBV2 and TRBJ2-2 gives the whole variable domain EPEVTQTPSHQVTQMGQEVILRCVPISNHLYFYWYRQILGQKVEFLVSFYNNEISEKSEIFDDQFSVERPDGSNFTLKIRSTKLEDSAMYFCASSADRSTGELFFGEGSRLTVL.

Comments on this clone: Other DNA sequences in this sample translate to the same CDR3. The chain links TRBV29-1 to TRBJ2-7; TRBD1 or TRBD2 may be the D gene (6 bases each). The germline gives CDR1 SQVTM, CDR2 ANQGSEA. This CDR3 has 13 residues. Deletions cut 3 bases from V and 4 bases from J, with 13 bases between. CDR3 coding DNA: TGCAGCGTTGATTCCGGGGGCGGGTACGAGCAGTACTTC. This sequence encodes CSVDSGGGYEQYF.

The CDR3 spells CASSIRDLGNTIYF. The CDR3 nucleotides are TGTGCCAGTAGTATCCGGGACCTAGGAAACACCATATATTTT. The J gene is TRBJ1-3, the V gene TRBV19; a weak D match, TRBD1 (5 bases). CDR3 size: 14 residues. Trimming removed 3 bases from V and 4 bases from J, with 10 bases in between. Germline-derived CDR1 and CDR2 are LNHDA and SQIVND (reference sequence).

CDR3 amino acids: CASSLDGGPGNTIYF. The CDR3 DNA follows: TGTGCCAGCAGCTTAGATGGGGGGCCTGGAAACACCATATATTTT. The chain is built from TRBV7-2 and TRBJ1-3, with D possibly being TRBD1 (6 bases). CDR1 and CDR2 from the germline V gene are SGHTA and FQGNSA. This CDR3 is built from 15 residues. V lost 1 base, J lost 2 bases, and 9 bases lay in between.

This clone was counted only a few times. This chain joins TRBV18 and TRBJ1-2; D gene ambiguous. The V end lost 2 bases, the J end lost 2 bases, and 3 bases lay between the germline ends. This CDR3 is built from 12 residues. Germline CDR1 and CDR2: KGHSH and LQKENI. The CDR3 is CASSPENYGYTF. The CDR3 nucleotides are TGTGCCAGCTCACCAGAAAACTATGGCTACACCTTC.

This clone was seen only a few times. This sample includes further DNA sequences coding for the same CDR3. V is TRBV7-9 and J is TRBJ2-3; D perhaps matches TRBD2 (5 bases). This CDR3 contains 13 residues. CDR1 and CDR2 (germline): SEHNR, FQNEAQ (reference sequence). The germline V and J ends were trimmed by 3 bases and 4 bases, with 8 bases remaining between them. CDR3 sequence reads: CASSFGGSDTQYF. CDR3 DNA sequence: TGTGCCAGCAGCTTTGGAGGTTCAGATACGCAGTATTTT. The variable domain in full, with the rest retrieved from reference TRBV7-9 and TRBJ2-3, is DTGVSQNPRHKITKRGQNVTFRCDPISEHNRLYWYRQTLGQGPEFLTYFQNEAQLEKSRLLSDRFSAERPKGSFSTLEIQRTEQGDSAMYLCASSFGGSDTQYFGPGTRLTVL.

The chain recombines TRBV29-1 with TRBJ2-1; D is unresolved. Trimming took 6 bases from V and 0 from J, leaving 6 bases between them. Germline V gives CDR1 SQVTM, CDR2 ANQGSEA. The CDR3 sequence is 12 residues long. DNA of the CDR3: TGCAGCGTGAGTCTCTCCTACAATGAGCAGTTCTTC. Protein: CSVSLSYNEQFF.

Remarks on this clone: A read error may explain this, as a much larger clone is one base away. The chain employs TRBV14 and TRBJ1-1; D unclear. V was trimmed by 5 bases and J by 0 bases, leaving 7 bases between them. CDR3 length: 13 residues. Per the germline V gene, CDR1 is SGHDN and CDR2 is FVKESK. The CDR3 DNA follows: TGTGCCAGCAGCTACAGCGTGAACACTGAAGCTTTCTTT. It yields the protein CASSYSVNTEAFF.